This T cell receptor beta chain stems from a study of beta chain features in type 1 diabetes. Study-level results: The study notes PCR might favor shorter templates equally in patients and controls.

CDR3 size: 14 residues. CDR1 and CDR2 from the germline V gene are SEHNR and FQNEAQ (reference sequence). V lost 4 bases, J lost 2 bases, and 11 bases lay in between. What was sequenced were expressed TCRB transcripts, since all of the isolated RNA had been reverse transcribed. TCRdb keeps only in-frame clones here, not all; method: immunoSEQ multiplex PCR. The sample lists 200,000 to 300,000 clones; around 65% were seen once. A note on this clone: Its target is unknown.

The sequence was obtained from a man in his thirties or forties in good health. This chain links TRBV7-9 with TRBJ2-5; possible D gene TRBD1, 6 bases. The sample taken for sequencing was naive CD4+ T cells from blood. The CDR3 DNA reads as TGTGCCAGCAGCTATCGGACAGATCAAGAGACCCAGTACTTC. This codes for CASSYRTDQETQYF.